Reported below is one T cell receptor beta chain. The clone's antigen remains unknown. Nothing much larger sits one base from this clone, and base qualities are not available. Libraries were prepared through the immunoSEQ multiplex PCR assay. A mixture of 60 forward primers for TCR Vbeta segments and 13 reverse primers for TCR Jbeta segments was used in the multiplex PCR. The CDR3 region of rearranged TCR beta genes was amplified from genomic DNA with a multiplex PCR assay. Amplified TCR beta libraries were sequenced as 87-base-pair reads on the Illumina HiSeq System. The paper's data handling went like this. Across the 500 to 850 repertoires, a later analysis counted 78 million or so unique TCR beta chains, approximately 10 million of which were shared by at least two donors. To remove PCR and sequencing errors, raw reads were error-corrected and collapsed into unique sequences using a nearest-neighbor algorithm that merged closely related sequences. CDR3 sequences were aligned to IMGT reference sequences to assign V, D and J gene segments. For a sequence to be retained, a match of at least six nucleotides to both a V gene segment and a J gene segment was required. A rearrangement counted as productive if the CDR3 had no stop codons and remained in frame with V and J, and every other rearrangement counted as non-productive. CDR3 was defined by IMGT convention, running from the second conserved V-encoded cysteine to the conserved J-encoded phenylalanine. The earlier analysis of about 500 of the donors excluded sequences that lacked an unambiguous match to a single V gene segment. An earlier analysis of a few hundred of the donors called V segments functional above 56.7% productive rearrangements and segregating when the between-donor standard deviation exceeded 5%. A statistical classification framework was developed to diagnose cytomegalovirus status using the catalog of TCR beta chain sequences. V and J gene assignment, in a later analysis, came from comparing TCR nucleotide sequences with IMGT/GENE-DB human TR gene sequences. In a later analysis, CDR3 sequences and most-parsimonious VDJ recombination scenarios were assigned using the TCRdist pipeline. A later analysis defined each TCR beta chain by its CDR3 amino acid sequence plus V-gene family, and excluded reads lacking a unique V-gene family. To address suspected cross-contamination and a sequencing artifact, a later analysis removed 450 to 700 highly shared, low-generation-probability nucleotide sequences. For each public chain, a later analysis derived a clonal expansion index from normalized ranks of inferred template counts within each repertoire. In a later analysis, generation probabilities were computed with a VDJ recombination model fitted to out-of-frame rearrangements, and the resulting probabilities were checked against IGoR. In a later analysis, hypergeometric tests were used to score TCR-TCR, TCR-HLA and TCR-CMV co-occurrence, with a repertoire-size bias correction applied to TCR pairs. False discovery rates were estimated in a later analysis by permuting HLA or CMV assignments 20 times. A later analysis grouped co-occurring TCRs with DBSCAN, adding TCRdist sequence similarity when clustering within HLA-allele-positive subsets. Repertoires with fewer than 30,000 or more than 120,000 public chains, plus five repertoires with anomalous nucleotide sharing, were excluded from co-occurrence clustering. TCRdb stores this immuneACCESS table with in-frame sequences only. Part of the clones is absent; in the studies checked, under half of the shortfall reflects unresolved V genes, and no reason is known for the rest. V and J calls and clone size are copied from that table; D and trimming were computed from the DNA. Recorded for this sample are some 120,000 clones; less than 85% of them occurred a single time. The ten largest clones take up under 3% of the sample.

The entry originates in a study of cytomegalovirus exposure and HLA in healthy donors (TCRdb year 2017). The study in broad terms: An earlier analysis of under 600 of the donors reported 250 to 300 Gb of sequence data and some 120 million unique TCR beta sequences from 150 million to 200 million T cells. The number of typed donors differed by locus: roughly 620-630 for A, B, C, DRB1 and DQB1; approximately 540 for DQA1; 606 for DPA1; and roughly 490 for DPB1. The study aimed to test whether signatures of past pathogen exposure could be identified by cataloging public T cell receptors. Every repertoire in the discovery cohort had been generated on one and the same sequencing platform. In the later analysis, no new phenotypic data were used to find candidate immune exposures; instead, reliance was placed on TCR beta sequences and their occurrence across donors. The T cell repertoires of under 750 subjects were profiled by immunosequencing and related to cytomegalovirus serostatus. Donor age, sex, ethnicity and CMV serostatus were compiled alongside the repertoire data. A separate validation cohort of roughly 130 different subjects was used in addition to the approximately 700-subject first cohort. The genetic ancestry cluster associated with self-reported Caucasian donors included 81% of the 300 to 450 genotyped donors. Among about 360 genotyped donors of the cohort, an average of roughly 240,000 unique TCR beta nucleotide sequences were sequenced per donor, around 18% of them non-productive. An early release covering roughly 580 HLA-typed donors comprised about 300 gigabases of sequencing data and approximately 80 million unique TCR sequences. To study patterns of TCR occurrence, a later analysis re-analyzed previously published TCR beta repertoires from around 660 donors and added high-resolution HLA genotyping. Roughly 5 DR-DQ haplotypes were handled as single units for association and clustering, since linkage in the cohort was strong. Genome-wide SNP genotypes for about 55% of the 666 donors were used in a later genetic analysis, which treated that subset as a discovery cohort. HLA typing covered class I and class II loci at four-digit resolution. To predict cytomegalovirus infection status, the study brought together high-throughput TCR immunosequencing, statistical association of individual TCRs with disease status, and machine learning. To decide whether each TCR beta V gene segment behaved as functional or pseudogenic, an earlier analysis of fewer than 750 of the donors relied on high-throughput TCR beta sequencing.

The cohort was made up of about 610 healthy bone marrow donors. At the time of sampling, every cohort member was nominally healthy, though immune exposures that went unrecorded were likely present. The donor was CMV seronegative and was included in the group of a few hundred seronegative cohort members. A peripheral blood sample was collected from each donor, and TCR beta sequencing was performed on peripheral blood mononuclear cells. Genomic DNA was extracted from the blood cell samples with the Qiagen DNeasy Blood Extraction Kit. Results and caveats for the whole study, not just this receptor: Because HLA typing was missing for some donors at each locus, association tests included only the typed subset. V-gene and J-gene trimming of TCR beta chains was associated with a missense DCLRE1C variant in a later genetic analysis, and the association was replicated in an independent cohort. Most TCR sequences were observed very rarely across donors, whereas some public TCRs were present in many individuals. In a later analysis, several top co-occurrence clusters were reported to appear linked to parvovirus B19, influenza, CMV and Epstein-Barr virus. A cluster of highly shared sequence variants was judged likely to represent a technical artifact of the sequencing pipeline. Roughly uniform sequencing depth across donors was assumed in presence/absence analyses, although this assumption may not hold. In this cohort, only TCR beta chains were sequenced, and detectable features were limited by the absence of alpha or paired-chain data. The classifier was reported to diagnose cytomegalovirus status with high specificity and sensitivity in both the original cohort and the validation cohort. Compared with the roughly 720-donor mean, donors in an Asian-associated ancestry cluster had fewer N-insertions in productive TCRs, according to a later genetic analysis. Compared with equally common non-associated chains, HLA-associated TCR beta chains in a later analysis were more clonally expanded and had lower generation probabilities. The study gave a list of about 170 TCR beta chains associated with cytomegalovirus. When HLA alleles, especially DR and DQ, strongly co-occurred, TCR associations were difficult to assign to individual alleles. Linkage disequilibrium might explain the correlated functional status among segregating V segments, but an unknown experimental factor could not be excluded. A later analysis associated about 18,000 TCR beta sequences with specific HLA alleles at a false discovery rate of 0.05. In vitro tests confirmed that a few of the cytomegalovirus-associated TCR beta chains recognize cytomegalovirus antigens. It was suggested by the authors that the approach could potentially be generalized to other disease states and immunological phenotypes. Over 15 rarely observed V segments, including chromosome 9 orphons, were excluded from the earlier analysis of approximately 500 of the donors because counts were too low. According to a later analysis, TCR association rates differed among HLA loci, with DRB1 alleles showing the most associated TCRs and HLA-C alleles showing the fewest. Most CMV-associated TCR beta chains appeared to be HLA-restricted in a later analysis, and the HLA associations seemed to be driven largely by CMV exposure. A further reported finding was that TCR beta sequences accurately predicted the HLA-A and HLA-B alleles for most subjects in the first cohort. For the cohort, immune exposure information was limited to CMV serostatus. In an earlier analysis of several hundred of the donors, most TCR beta V segments were observed in productive rearrangements about 87% or about 30% of the time, broadly matching IMGT annotations.

The sample was PBMCs. This TCR was sampled from a man between 25 and 39 years old in good health and CMV-seronegative.

Here the CDR3 is given as CASSDPKGGGEKLFF. The nucleotide sequence reads as follows: TGTGCCAGCAGTGACCCGAAGGGGGGGGGTGAAAAACTGTTTTTT. The V and J genes are TRBV6-4 and TRBJ1-4, with a tentative D gene TRBD1 over 6 matching bases. The germline V gene sets CDR1 to MRHNA and CDR2 to SNTAGT. Trimming takes 2 bases from V and 7 bases from J, and the germline ends sit 14 bases apart. Spanning cysteine to phenylalanine, the CDR3 consists of 15 amino acids. Just the 45-base CDR3 DNA is kept, in frame starting at base 1.